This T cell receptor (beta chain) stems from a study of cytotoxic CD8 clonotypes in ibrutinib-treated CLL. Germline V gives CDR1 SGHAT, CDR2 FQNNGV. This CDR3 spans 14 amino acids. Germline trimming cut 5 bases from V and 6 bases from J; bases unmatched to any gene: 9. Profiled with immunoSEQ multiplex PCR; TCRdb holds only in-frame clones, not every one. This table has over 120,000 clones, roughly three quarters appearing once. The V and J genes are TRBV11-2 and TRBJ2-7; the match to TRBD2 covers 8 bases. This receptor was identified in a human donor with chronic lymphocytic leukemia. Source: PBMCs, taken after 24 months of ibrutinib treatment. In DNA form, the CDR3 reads TGTGCCAGCAGCACCGTTCGGGGGGGATTCGAGCAGTACTTC. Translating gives CASSTVRGGFEQYF.